The 21 T cell receptor beta chains reported below all come from one sample, sequenced in a study of shared clonotypes between healthy human individuals. Method: immunoSEQ multiplex PCR; TCRdb's copy keeps in-frame clones and lacks some. The sample holds almost 700,000 clones, 92% seen once. Positive CCR7 selection of CD45RO-negative cells yielded the naive CD8 cells, and terminally differentiated effector memory CD45RA+ cells were excluded. Input material: naive CD8+ T cells sorted from blood. The receptors were gathered from a man between 25 and 39 years old in good health.

J is TRBJ2-1 and V is TRBV5-5; TRBD2 might be the D (5 bases). V lost 2 bases and J lost 1, with 10 bases in between. The CDR3 contains 15 residues. The V gene's germline CDR1 is SGHKS and CDR2 YYEKEE (reference sequence). Written as DNA, the CDR3 is TGTGCCAGCAGCTTACGGTTAGCGTCCTACAATGAGCAGTTCTTC. It codes for CASSLRLASYNEQFF.

The chain has TRBV7-6 and TRBJ2-3; D is ambiguous. CDR1 is SGHVS, CDR2 FNYEAQ, per germline. CDR3 length: 15 residues. Trimming removed 4 bases at V and 0 bases at J, with 11 bases between. CDR3 in amino acids: CASSSRSLSTDTQYF. As DNA, the CDR3 is TGTGCCAGCAGCTCCCGGAGCCTCAGCACAGATACGCAGTATTTT.

This chain links TRBV27 with TRBJ2-3, with no clear D. Trimming stripped 0 bases from V and 0 bases from J, with 10 bases between. The germline V gene has CDR1 MNHEY and CDR2 SMNVEV (reference sequence). The length of the CDR3 is 16 residues. The CDR3: CASSLSGWASTDTQYF. Here the CDR3 DNA reads TGTGCCAGCAGTTTATCGGGTTGGGCTAGCACAGATACGCAGTATTTT.

V is TRBV7-9 and J is TRBJ2-7; D call uncertain. The CDR3 runs 16 residues. Trimming pared 0 bases from V and 0 bases from J, leaving 12 bases between. Germline V lookup: CDR1 SEHNR, CDR2 FQNEAQ (reference sequence). The CDR3 reads CASSLAGGPSSYEQYF. Here the CDR3 DNA reads TGTGCCAGCAGCTTAGCGGGCGGCCCAAGCTCCTACGAGCAGTACTTC. The full variable domain, completed using reference TRBV7-9 and TRBJ2-7, is DTGVSQNPRHKITKRGQNVTFRCDPISEHNRLYWYRQTLGQGPEFLTYFQNEAQLEKSRLLSDRFSAERPKGSFSTLEIQRTEQGDSAMYLCASSLAGGPSSYEQYFGPGTRLTVT.

Concerning this clone itself: This sample also contains other DNA sequences that code for the same CDR3. The V gene is TRBV28, the J gene TRBJ2-1, with TRBD2 as a possible D gene (6 bases). Looked up from germline, CDR1 is MDHEN and CDR2 is SYDVKM. The CDR3 runs 11 residues. Trimming left V 5 bases short and J 9 bases short, with 8 bases between. In nucleotides, the CDR3 is TGTGCCAGCAGTCTGGGGGGTGAGCAGTTCTTC. Encoded protein: CASSLGGEQFF.

The chain recombines TRBV11-2 with TRBJ2-7; 9 bases line up with TRBD1. The CDR3 is 15 amino acids. Looked up from germline, CDR1 is SGHAT and CDR2 is FQNNGV. V was pared by 2 bases and J by 1 base, with 3 bases of the junction left unmatched. The CDR3 is CASSLWGTGSYEQYF. CDR3 bases: TGTGCCAGCAGCTTATGGGGGACAGGGTCCTACGAGCAGTACTTC.

The chain employs TRBV15 and TRBJ2-7, with D hard to call. The CDR3 loop spans 12 amino acids. Between the trimmed V and J ends, which lost 5 bases and 0 bases, there was a span of 5 bases. Per germline, CDR1 LNHNV and CDR2 YYDKDF (reference sequence). The CDR3 here is CATSGGSYEQYF. The CDR3 DNA reads as TGTGCCACCAGCGGCGGCTCCTACGAGCAGTACTTC.

The rearrangement uses TRBV7-9 and TRBJ2-7; D perhaps matches TRBD1 (6 bases). CDR3 size: 19 residues. In germline, CDR1 is SEHNR, CDR2 FQNEAQ (reference sequence). The V and J ends lost 4 bases and 5 bases respectively, with 30 bases between them. The DNA of the CDR3 is TGTGCCAGCAGCTCCTCATGGCCGGGACAACGATCGCCGTCCCACGAGCAGTACTTC. Translation gives CASSSSWPGQRSPSHEQYF.

This clone appeared once. The chain couples TRBV28 to TRBJ2-7; tentative D call: TRBD2 (5 bases). Per the germline V gene, CDR1 is MDHEN and CDR2 is SYDVKM. This CDR3 contains 14 residues. The ends were cut back, 0 bases at V and 2 bases at J, with 8 bases in the middle. This CDR3 reads CASSLWGSAYEQYF. In DNA form, the CDR3 reads TGTGCCAGCAGTTTATGGGGTAGCGCCTACGAGCAGTACTTC.

The rearrangement links TRBV19 to TRBJ1-5, with a weak D call TRBD1 (5 bases). CDR3 length: 15 amino acids. V lost 5 bases and J lost 0, with 11 bases in between. Per the germline V gene, CDR1 is LNHDA and CDR2 is SQIVND (reference sequence). The CDR3 region is CASSARGYSNQPQHF. In nucleotides, the CDR3 is TGTGCCAGTAGTGCGAGGGGTTATAGCAATCAGCCCCAGCATTTT.

The chain uses TRBV27 and TRBJ1-4; D not resolved. The CDR3 totals 16 residues. Per germline, CDR1 MNHEY and CDR2 SMNVEV (reference sequence). V lost 5 bases, J lost 5 bases, and 18 bases lay in between. CDR3 DNA sequence: TGTGCCAGCAGTAGCGAGCCCCCATGGCGAAATGAAAAACTGTTTTTT. As protein: CASSSEPPWRNEKLFF. The full variable domain, completed using reference TRBV27 and TRBJ1-4, is EAQVTQNPRYLITVTGKKLTVTCSQNMNHEYMSWYRQDPGLGLRQIYYSMNVEVTDKGDVPEGYKVSRKEKRNFPLILESPSPNQTSLYFCASSSEPPWRNEKLFFGSGTQLSVL.

This clone was seen a handful of times. The chain is built from TRBV6-5 and TRBJ2-7; TRBD2 is a possible D gene (5 bases). The V end lost 6 bases, the J end lost 5 bases, and 5 bases lay between the germline ends. The CDR3 loop spans 10 amino acids. The germline V gene has CDR1 MNHEY and CDR2 SVGAGI. The CDR3 is CASRGDEQYF. The CDR3 DNA reads TGTGCCAGCAGGGGAGACGAGCAGTACTTC.

This clone appeared a single time. The chain joins TRBV6-5 to TRBJ2-5; 7 bases map to TRBD1. In germline, CDR1 is MNHEY, CDR2 SVGAGI. The CDR3 is 13 amino acids. Trimming cost V 7 bases and J 2 bases; bases outside gene matches: 4. In nucleotides, the CDR3 is TGTGCCAGCATGTTACAGGGGCAAGAGACCCAGTACTTC. This sequence encodes CASMLQGQETQYF.

This chain joins TRBV9 and TRBJ2-7, with D perhaps matching TRBD2 (6 bases). Germline CDR1 is SGDLS and CDR2 is YYNGEE. The CDR3 spans 13 residues. With 3 bases removed from V and 4 bases from J, the gap between germline ends came to 11 bases. This CDR3 reads CASSGPEGYEQYF. In DNA, the CDR3 is TGTGCCAGCAGCGGACCGGAGGGGTACGAGCAGTACTTC.

The CDR3 DNA follows: TGTGCCAGCAGCTCTCAGACTAGTATGTTCGATGAGCAGTTCTTC. Protein: CASSSQTSMFDEQFF. The chain combines TRBV7-2 with TRBJ2-1, with a weak D call TRBD2 (6 bases). The ends were cut back, 4 bases at V and 8 bases at J, with 18 bases in the middle. This CDR3 contains 15 residues. In germline, CDR1 is SGHTA, CDR2 FQGNSA. The whole variable domain, filled in from reference TRBV7-2 and TRBJ2-1, reads GAGVSQSPSNKVTEKGKDVELRCDPISGHTALYWYRQSLGQGLEFLIYFQGNSAPDKSGLPSDRFSAERTGGSVSTLTIQRTQQEDSAVYLCASSSQTSMFDEQFFGPGTRLTVL.

The chain employs TRBV9 and TRBJ2-1, with a tentative D call TRBD1 (5 bases). Germline-derived CDR1 and CDR2 are SGDLS and YYNGEE. Deletions cut 4 bases from V and 8 bases from J, with 10 bases between. The CDR3 contains 12 residues. DNA for the CDR3: TGTGCCAGCAGCTCCCCAGGGTATGAGCAGTTCTTC. Residues: CASSSPGYEQFF.

This clone was counted once. V gene TRBV28 combines with J gene TRBJ2-7; possibly TRBD1 for D (5 bases). CDR1 is MDHEN and CDR2 is SYDVKM in the germline V gene. The CDR3 is 15 amino acids. V lost 6 bases to trimming and J lost 2 bases, with 17 bases between them. CDR3 sequence (DNA): TGTGCCAGCAGCTCCTATAGGGGTCTCGCCTACGAGCAGTACTTC. This sequence encodes CASSSYRGLAYEQYF.

This clone was picked up many times. J is TRBJ2-7 and V is TRBV9, with TRBD2 matching 11 bases. CDR3 length: 16 amino acids. V shed 0 bases, J shed 6 bases, and the junction held 8 bases outside the gene matches. CDR1 is SGDLS, CDR2 YYNGEE, per germline. This chain's CDR3 is CASSVDLAGGRGEQYF. For the CDR3, the DNA is TGTGCCAGCAGCGTAGATCTAGCGGGAGGAAGGGGCGAGCAGTACTTC. The whole variable domain, remainder taken from reference TRBV9 and TRBJ2-7, is DSGVTQTPKHLITATGQRVTLRCSPRSGDLSVYWYQQSLDQGLQFLIQYYNGEERAKGNILERFSAQQFPDLHSELNLSSLELGDSALYFCASSVDLAGGRGEQYFGPGTRLTVT.

The V call is TRBV5-1, the J call TRBJ2-7; 7 bases are a match to TRBD1. J was trimmed by 6 bases and V by 1 base; bases with no gene match: 25. Germline values: CDR1 SGHRS, CDR2 YFSETQ. The CDR3 loop spans 20 amino acids. The CDR3 sequence is CASSLTGAGLSGTDLREQYF. As DNA, the CDR3 is TGCGCCAGCAGCTTGACGGGCGCAGGACTTTCCGGGACAGACTTACGCGAGCAGTACTTC.

V is TRBV27 and J is TRBJ2-1; a possible D gene is TRBD2 (7 bases). Germline CDR1 is MNHEY and CDR2 is SMNVEV (reference sequence). CDR3 length: 13 residues. With 2 bases removed from V and 14 bases from J, the gap between germline ends came to 16 bases. CDR3 bases: TGTGCCAGCAGTTTAGGATGGGGGGGGGCTAAGTTCTTC. Translation gives CASSLGWGGAKFF.

This rearrangement joins TRBV7-2 to TRBJ2-3; 10 nucleotides agree with TRBD2. Losses at the gene ends were 1 base for V and 5 bases for J; bases not matched to a gene: 6. The CDR3 has 16 amino acids. Germline V gene lookup returns CDR1 SGHTA and CDR2 FQGNSA. The CDR3: CASSLGAGGPLDTQYF. The DNA of the CDR3 is TGTGCCAGCAGCTTAGGAGCGGGAGGGCCGTTAGATACGCAGTATTTT.